The T cell receptor (beta chain) described here comes from a study of post-analysis software for immune sequencing data. Overall study context: Disease trajectories encompassed relapsing-remitting, secondary progressive and progressive-relapsing multiple sclerosis. The study's findings and limits: Controls had lower frequencies than patients of roughly five TRBV segments, which included TRBV5-6, TRBV5-1 and TRBV20-1. Normalized Chao1 diversity in multiple sclerosis patients fell significantly below that of controls. Samples made in the same batch grouped tightly together by F measure.

Prepared libraries of TCR beta cDNA carried unique molecular identifiers. Each batch of about 0.95 to 11 million T cells produced 450,000 to 500,000 cDNA molecules. A single record per CDR3 protein comes from TCRdb applying MiXCR to the PCR reads. Of a few hundred thousand distinct CDR3 sequences listed, 30% to 45% were seen once; the top ten hold around 15%. Of note for this clonotype: Its antigen is not known.

Germline V gene lookup returns CDR1 DFQATT and CDR2 SNEGSKA (reference sequence). V was shortened by 2 bases and J by 10 bases, with 21 bases between the two germline ends. This CDR3 comprises 15 residues. The sequence was obtained from a girl aged 5-17 years with multiple sclerosis. The sequenced sample was blood. The chain recombines TRBV20-1 with TRBJ2-1; tentatively, D is TRBD2 (6 bases). CDR3 region: CSARRAGLPIGEQFF. Here the CDR3 DNA reads TGCAGTGCTAGAAGGGCGGGGCTTCCCATCGGAGAGCAGTTCTTC.